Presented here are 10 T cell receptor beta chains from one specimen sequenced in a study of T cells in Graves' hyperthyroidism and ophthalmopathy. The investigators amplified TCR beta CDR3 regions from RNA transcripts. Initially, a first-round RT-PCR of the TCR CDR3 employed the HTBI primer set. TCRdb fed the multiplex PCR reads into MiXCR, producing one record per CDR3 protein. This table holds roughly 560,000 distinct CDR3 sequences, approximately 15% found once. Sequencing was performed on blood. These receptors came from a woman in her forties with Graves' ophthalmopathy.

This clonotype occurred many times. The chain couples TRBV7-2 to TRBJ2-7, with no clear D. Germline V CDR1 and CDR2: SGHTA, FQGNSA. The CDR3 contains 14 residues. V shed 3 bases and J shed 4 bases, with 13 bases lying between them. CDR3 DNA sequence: TGTGCCAGCAGCTTTCCGAATATAGGGTACGAGCAGTACTTC. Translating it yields CASSFPNIGYEQYF.

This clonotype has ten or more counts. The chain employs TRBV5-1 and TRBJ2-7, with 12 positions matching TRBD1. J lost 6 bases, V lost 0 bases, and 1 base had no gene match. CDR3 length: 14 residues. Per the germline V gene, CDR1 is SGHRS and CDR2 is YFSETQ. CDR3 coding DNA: TGCGCCAGCAGCTTGGGGGACAGGGGGCGCGAGCAGTACTTC. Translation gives CASSLGDRGREQYF.

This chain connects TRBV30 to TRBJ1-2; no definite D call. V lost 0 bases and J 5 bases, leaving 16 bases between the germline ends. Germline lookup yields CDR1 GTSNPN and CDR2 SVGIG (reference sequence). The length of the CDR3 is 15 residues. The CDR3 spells CAWSVRASRSYGYTF. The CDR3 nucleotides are TGTGCCTGGAGTGTAAGGGCATCCCGCTCTTATGGCTACACCTTC.

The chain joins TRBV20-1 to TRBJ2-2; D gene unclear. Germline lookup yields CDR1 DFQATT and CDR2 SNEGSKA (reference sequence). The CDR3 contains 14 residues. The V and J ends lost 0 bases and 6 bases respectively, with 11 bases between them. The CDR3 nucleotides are TGCAGTGCTAGAGATTATGCTAGACCCGGGGAGCTGTTTTTT. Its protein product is CSARDYARPGELFF.

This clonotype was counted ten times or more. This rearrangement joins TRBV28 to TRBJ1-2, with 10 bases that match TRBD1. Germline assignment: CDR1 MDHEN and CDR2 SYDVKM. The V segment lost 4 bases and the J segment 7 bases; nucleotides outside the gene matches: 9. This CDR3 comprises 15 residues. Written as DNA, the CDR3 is TGTGCCAGCAGTTCACCGGGACAGGGGTCTCTTGGCTACACCTTC. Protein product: CASSSPGQGSLGYTF.

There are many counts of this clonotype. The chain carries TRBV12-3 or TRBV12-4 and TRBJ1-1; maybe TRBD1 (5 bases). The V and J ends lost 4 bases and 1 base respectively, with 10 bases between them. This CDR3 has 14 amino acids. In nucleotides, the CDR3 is TGTGCCAGCAGTTCGGGGACTTCGAACACTGAAGCTTTCTTT. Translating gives CASSSGTSNTEAFF.

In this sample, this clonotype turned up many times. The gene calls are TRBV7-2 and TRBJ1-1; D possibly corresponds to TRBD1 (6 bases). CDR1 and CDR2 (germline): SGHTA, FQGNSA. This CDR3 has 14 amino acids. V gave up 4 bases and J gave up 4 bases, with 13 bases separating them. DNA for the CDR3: TGTGCCAGCAGCTCCAATCAGGGGAGCACTGAAGCTTTCTTT. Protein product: CASSSNQGSTEAFF.

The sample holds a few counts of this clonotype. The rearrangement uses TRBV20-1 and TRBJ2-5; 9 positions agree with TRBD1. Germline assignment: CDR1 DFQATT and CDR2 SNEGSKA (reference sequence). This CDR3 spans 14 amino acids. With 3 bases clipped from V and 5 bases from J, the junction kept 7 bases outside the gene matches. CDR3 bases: TGCAGTGCTAGCCAGGACAGGGGAGGGGAGACCCAGTACTTC. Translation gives CSASQDRGGETQYF.

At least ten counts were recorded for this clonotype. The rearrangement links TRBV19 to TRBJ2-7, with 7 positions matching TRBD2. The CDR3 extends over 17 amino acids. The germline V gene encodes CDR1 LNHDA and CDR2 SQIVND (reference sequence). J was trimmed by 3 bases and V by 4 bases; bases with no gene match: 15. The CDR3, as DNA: TGTGCCAGTAGTAAAGTCCAGGGCCTAGCGGACCACTACGAGCAGTACTTC. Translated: CASSKVQGLADHYEQYF.

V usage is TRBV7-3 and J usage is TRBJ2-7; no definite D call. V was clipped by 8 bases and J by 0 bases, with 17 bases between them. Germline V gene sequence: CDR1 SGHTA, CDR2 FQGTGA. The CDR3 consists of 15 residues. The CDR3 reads CASGPGRLSSYEQYF. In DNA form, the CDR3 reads TGTGCCAGCGGCCCCGGACGCCTCAGCTCCTACGAGCAGTACTTC.